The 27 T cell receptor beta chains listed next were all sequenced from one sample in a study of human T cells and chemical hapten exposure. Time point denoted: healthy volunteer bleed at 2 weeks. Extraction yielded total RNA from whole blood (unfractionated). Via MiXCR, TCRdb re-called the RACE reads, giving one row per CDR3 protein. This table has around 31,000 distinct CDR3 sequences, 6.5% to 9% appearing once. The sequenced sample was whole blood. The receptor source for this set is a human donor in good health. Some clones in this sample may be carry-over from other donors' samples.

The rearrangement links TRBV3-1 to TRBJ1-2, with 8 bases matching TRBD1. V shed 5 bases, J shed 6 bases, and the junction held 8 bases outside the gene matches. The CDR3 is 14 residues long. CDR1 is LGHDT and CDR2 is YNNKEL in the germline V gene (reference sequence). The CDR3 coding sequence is TGTGCCAGCAGCTCAGGATCAGGGGGCAATGGCTACACCTTC. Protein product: CASSSGSGGNGYTF.

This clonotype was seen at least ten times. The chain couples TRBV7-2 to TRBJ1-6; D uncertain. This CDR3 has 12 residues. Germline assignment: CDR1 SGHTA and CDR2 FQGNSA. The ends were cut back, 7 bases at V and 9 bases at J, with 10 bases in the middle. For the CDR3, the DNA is TGTGCCAGCACTCTTGACCTTTCACCCCTCCACTTT. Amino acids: CASTLDLSPLHF.

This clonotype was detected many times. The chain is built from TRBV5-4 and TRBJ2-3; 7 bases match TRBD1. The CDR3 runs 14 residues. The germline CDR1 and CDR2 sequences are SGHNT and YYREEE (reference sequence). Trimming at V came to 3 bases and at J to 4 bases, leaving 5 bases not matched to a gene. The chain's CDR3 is CASSSPGQPDTQYF. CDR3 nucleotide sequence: TGTGCCAGCAGCTCCCCGGGACAGCCAGATACGCAGTATTTT.

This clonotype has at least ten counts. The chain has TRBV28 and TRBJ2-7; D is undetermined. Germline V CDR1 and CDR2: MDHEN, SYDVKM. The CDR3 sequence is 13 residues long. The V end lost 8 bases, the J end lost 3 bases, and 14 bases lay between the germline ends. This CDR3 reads CASGLTPYYEQYF. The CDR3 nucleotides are TGTGCCAGCGGCCTCACACCCTACTACGAGCAGTACTTC.

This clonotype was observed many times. CDR3 sequence reads: CASSSQGDEQYF. The CDR3 DNA reads TGTGCCAGCAGTTCACAGGGGGACGAGCAGTACTTC. This chain connects TRBV28 to TRBJ2-7; 8 bases are shared with TRBD1. There are 12 residues in the CDR3. Unmatched junction bases numbered 1, after V lost 4 bases and J lost 5 bases. Germline V CDR1 and CDR2: MDHEN, SYDVKM.

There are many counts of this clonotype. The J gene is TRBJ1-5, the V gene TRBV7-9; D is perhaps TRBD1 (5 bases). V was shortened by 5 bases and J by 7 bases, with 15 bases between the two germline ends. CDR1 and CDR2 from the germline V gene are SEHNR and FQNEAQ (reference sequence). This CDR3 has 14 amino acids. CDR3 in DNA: TGTGCCAGCAGCAATGGGGGTAGGGCCCAGCCCCAGCATTTT. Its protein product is CASSNGGRAQPQHF.

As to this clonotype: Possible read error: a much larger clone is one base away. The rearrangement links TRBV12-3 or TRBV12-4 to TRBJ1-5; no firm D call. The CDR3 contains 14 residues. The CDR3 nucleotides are TGTGTCAGCAGTTTTCGGGGTAGCAATCAGCCCCAGCATTTT. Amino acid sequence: CVSSFRGSNQPQHF.

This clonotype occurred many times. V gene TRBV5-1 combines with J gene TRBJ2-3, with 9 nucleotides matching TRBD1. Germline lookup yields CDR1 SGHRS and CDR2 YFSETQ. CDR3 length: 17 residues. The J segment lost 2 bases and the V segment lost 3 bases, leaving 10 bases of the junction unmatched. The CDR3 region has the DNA TGCGCCAGCAGCTCCCATACAGGGGGCGGACTCACAGATACGCAGTATTTT. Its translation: CASSSHTGGGLTDTQYF.

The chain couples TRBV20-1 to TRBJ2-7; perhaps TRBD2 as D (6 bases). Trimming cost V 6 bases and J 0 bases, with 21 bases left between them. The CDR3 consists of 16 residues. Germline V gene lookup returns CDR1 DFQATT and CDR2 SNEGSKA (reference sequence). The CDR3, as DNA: TGCAGTGCCACTCCCACTGGCGGGGACCCCTCCTACGAGCAGTACTTC. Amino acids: CSATPTGGDPSYEQYF.

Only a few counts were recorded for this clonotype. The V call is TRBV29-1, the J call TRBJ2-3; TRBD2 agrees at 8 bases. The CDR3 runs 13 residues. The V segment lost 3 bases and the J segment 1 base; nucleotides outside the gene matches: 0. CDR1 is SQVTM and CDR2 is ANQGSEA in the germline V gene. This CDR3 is CSVDGRGTDTQYF. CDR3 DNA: TGCAGCGTTGACGGGAGGGGCACAGATACGCAGTATTTT.

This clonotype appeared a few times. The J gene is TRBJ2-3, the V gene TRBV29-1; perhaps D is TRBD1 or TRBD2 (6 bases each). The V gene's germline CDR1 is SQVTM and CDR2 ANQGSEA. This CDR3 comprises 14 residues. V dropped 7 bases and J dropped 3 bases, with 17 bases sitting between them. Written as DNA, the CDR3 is TGCAGCGCCCGGATTGGGGGGCAAACAGATACGCAGTATTTT. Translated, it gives CSARIGGQTDTQYF.

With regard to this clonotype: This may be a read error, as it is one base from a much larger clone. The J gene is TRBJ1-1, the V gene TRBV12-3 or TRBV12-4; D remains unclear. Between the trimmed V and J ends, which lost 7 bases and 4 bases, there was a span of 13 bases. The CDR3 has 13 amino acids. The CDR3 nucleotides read TGTGCCAGCACCCTGAGGGAAATCACTGAAGCTTTCTTT. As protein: CASTLREITEAFF.

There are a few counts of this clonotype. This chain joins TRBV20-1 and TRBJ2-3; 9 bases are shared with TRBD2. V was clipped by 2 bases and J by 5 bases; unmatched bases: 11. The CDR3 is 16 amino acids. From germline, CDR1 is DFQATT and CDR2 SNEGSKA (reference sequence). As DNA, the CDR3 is TGCAGTGCTAGAAGCGGACTAGCGTTAAGGGGAGATACGCAGTATTTT. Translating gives CSARSGLALRGDTQYF.

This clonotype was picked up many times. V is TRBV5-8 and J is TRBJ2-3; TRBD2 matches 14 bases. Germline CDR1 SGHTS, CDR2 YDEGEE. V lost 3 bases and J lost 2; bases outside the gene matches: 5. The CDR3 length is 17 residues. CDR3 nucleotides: TGTGCCAGCAGCTGGGGACTAGCGGGGGAAACCACAGATACGCAGTATTTT. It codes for CASSWGLAGETTDTQYF.

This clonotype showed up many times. CDR3 sequence reads: CASSLGVYEQYF. DNA for the CDR3: TGTGCCAGCAGTTTAGGCGTCTACGAGCAGTACTTC. This rearrangement joins TRBV28 to TRBJ2-7; D uncertain. The CDR3 runs 12 residues. Germline V CDR1 and CDR2: MDHEN, SYDVKM. V lost 2 bases and J lost 3, with 5 bases in between.

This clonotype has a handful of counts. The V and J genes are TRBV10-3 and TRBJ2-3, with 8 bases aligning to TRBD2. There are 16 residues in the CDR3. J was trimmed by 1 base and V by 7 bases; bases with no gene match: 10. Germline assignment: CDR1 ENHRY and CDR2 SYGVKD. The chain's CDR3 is CAIIVTSGPGTDTQYF. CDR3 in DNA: TGTGCCATCATTGTCACTAGCGGCCCTGGCACAGATACGCAGTATTTT.

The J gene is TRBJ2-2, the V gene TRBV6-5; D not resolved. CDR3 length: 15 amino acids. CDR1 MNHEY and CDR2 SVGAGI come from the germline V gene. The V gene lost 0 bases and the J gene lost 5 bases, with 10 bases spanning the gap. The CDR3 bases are TGTGCCAGCAGTTACTCCCCCACAGCAACCGGGGAGCTGTTTTTT. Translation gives CASSYSPTATGELFF.

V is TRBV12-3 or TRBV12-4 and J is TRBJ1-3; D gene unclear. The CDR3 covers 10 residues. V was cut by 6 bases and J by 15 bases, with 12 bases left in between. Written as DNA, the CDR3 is TGTGCCAGCAGCTCGGGGAACACATATTTT. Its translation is CASSSGNTYF.

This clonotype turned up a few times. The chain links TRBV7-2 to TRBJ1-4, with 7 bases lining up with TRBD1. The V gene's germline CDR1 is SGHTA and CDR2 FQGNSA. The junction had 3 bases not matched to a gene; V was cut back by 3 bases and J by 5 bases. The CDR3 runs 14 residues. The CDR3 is CASSLGQRNEKLFF. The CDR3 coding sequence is TGTGCCAGCAGCTTGGGACAGAGGAATGAAAAACTGTTTTTT. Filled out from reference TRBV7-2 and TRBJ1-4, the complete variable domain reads GAGVSQSPSNKVTEKGKDVELRCDPISGHTALYWYRQSLGQGLEFLIYFQGNSAPDKSGLPSDRFSAERTGGSVSTLTIQRTQQEDSAVYLCASSLGQRNEKLFFGSGTQLSVL.

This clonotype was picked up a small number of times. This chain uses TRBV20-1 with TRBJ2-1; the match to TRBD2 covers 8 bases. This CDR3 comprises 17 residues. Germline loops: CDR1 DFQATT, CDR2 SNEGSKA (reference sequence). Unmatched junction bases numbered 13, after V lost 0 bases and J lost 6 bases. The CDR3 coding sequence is TGCAGTGCTAGAGATGGGGCGGGAGGAACGTGTGGCAATGAGCAGTTCTTC. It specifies CSARDGAGGTCGNEQFF.

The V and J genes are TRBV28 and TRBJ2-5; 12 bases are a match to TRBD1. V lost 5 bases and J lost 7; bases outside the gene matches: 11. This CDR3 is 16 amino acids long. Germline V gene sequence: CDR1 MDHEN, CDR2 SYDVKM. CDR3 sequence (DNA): TGTGCCAGCAGTCACCGGGACAGGGGGCGTTTCGGGACCCAGTACTTC. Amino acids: CASSHRDRGRFGTQYF.

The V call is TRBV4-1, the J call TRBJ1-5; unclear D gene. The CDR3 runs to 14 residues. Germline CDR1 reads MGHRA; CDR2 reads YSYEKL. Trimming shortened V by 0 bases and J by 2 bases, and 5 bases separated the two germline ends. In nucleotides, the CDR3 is TGCGCCAGCAGCCAAGATGCGGGCAATCAGCCCCAGCATTTT. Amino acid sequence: CASSQDAGNQPQHF.

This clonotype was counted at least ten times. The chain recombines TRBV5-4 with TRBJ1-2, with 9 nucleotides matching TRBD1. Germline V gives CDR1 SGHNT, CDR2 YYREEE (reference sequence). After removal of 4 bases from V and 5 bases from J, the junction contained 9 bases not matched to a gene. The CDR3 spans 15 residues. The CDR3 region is CASSKHSGQGYGYTF. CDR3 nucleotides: TGTGCCAGCAGCAAGCATTCGGGACAGGGATATGGCTACACCTTC.

CDR3 in DNA: TGCGCCAGCAGGGGGGTTCTAAAGGACACTGAAGCTTTCTTT. Translating it yields CASRGVLKDTEAFF. The V and J genes are TRBV4-1 and TRBJ1-1, with a weak D call TRBD1 (5 bases). V lost 6 bases and J lost 3, with 14 bases in between. Germline lookup yields CDR1 MGHRA and CDR2 YSYEKL. This CDR3 has 14 residues.

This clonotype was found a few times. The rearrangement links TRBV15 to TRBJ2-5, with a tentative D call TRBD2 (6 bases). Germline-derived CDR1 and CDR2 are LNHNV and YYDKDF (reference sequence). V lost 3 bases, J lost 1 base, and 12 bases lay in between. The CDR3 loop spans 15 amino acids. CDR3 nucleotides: TGTGCCACCAGCAGCAGGTCTAGCGCCCAAGAGACCCAGTACTTC. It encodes CATSSRSSAQETQYF.

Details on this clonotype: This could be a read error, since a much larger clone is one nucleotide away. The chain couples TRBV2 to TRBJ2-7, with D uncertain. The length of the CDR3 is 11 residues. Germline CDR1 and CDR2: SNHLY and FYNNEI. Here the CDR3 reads CVSSSYSEQYF. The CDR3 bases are TGTGTCAGCTCTTCGTACTCCGAGCAGTACTTC.

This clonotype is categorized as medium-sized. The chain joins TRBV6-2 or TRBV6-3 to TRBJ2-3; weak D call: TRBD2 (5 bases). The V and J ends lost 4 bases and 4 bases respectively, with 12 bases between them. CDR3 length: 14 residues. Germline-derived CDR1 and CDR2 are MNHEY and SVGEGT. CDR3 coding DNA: TGTGCCAGCAGTTTCATGGGGAGTCCAGATACGCAGTATTTT. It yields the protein CASSFMGSPDTQYF.